The clone carrying this T cell receptor (beta chain) showed up just a few times. What it recognizes is unknown. This specimen comes from a study of T-cell reconstitution after alpha-beta-depleted transplantation in children. General study findings and limits: About two months after transplant, alpha-beta T cells reportedly came from several hundred expanded graft clones. From newly produced T cells came most of the T-cell counts and diversity one year after transplant. Surviving recipient T cells and thymic progenitors underlay high day-60 TCRbeta diversity in some patients.

Construction of the TCRbeta library involved unique molecular identifiers. TCRdb itself ran the PCR reads through MiXCR, one entry per CDR3 protein. Of roughly 310,000 distinct CDR3 sequences listed, approximately 23% were seen once; the top ten hold about a tenth. The ends were cut back, 4 bases at V and 4 bases at J, with 14 bases in the middle. The CDR3 contains 15 residues. Germline-derived CDR1 and CDR2 are MNHEY and SVGAGI. The source material was PBMCs, mostly from graft donor cells, sampled 180 days after TCRalphabeta/CD19-depleted stem cell transplant. The chain recombines TRBV6-5 with TRBJ2-1, with D uncertain. The sequence was collected from a male patient between 5 and 17 years old who had a stem cell transplant for acute lymphoblastic leukemia, so the T cells may come from the graft donor. CDR3 sequence reads: CASSSPLGEYNEQFF. The CDR3 DNA follows: TGTGCCAGCAGTTCTCCCCTTGGAGAATACAATGAGCAGTTCTTC.